The clone carrying this TCR beta chain was counted a single time. TCRdb redid the calling of the 5' RACE reads with MiXCR, one entry per CDR3 protein. The data show some 600,000 distinct CDR3 sequences, around 15% seen once. This sample is drawn from a study of T-cell memory formation after mild COVID-19. The germline CDR1 and CDR2 sequences are MRHNA and SNTAGT. The CDR3 consists of 16 residues. Trimming took 0 bases from V and 3 from J, leaving 13 bases between them. The TCR was taken from an adult woman who had mild COVID-19 (a few samples of this study predate the infection). Cell type and time point are not known. The sequencing sample was made of PBMCs or a T cell subset sorted from them (not recorded which). The V and J genes are TRBV6-4 and TRBJ2-3; D uncertain. The CDR3 protein is CASSDSASTVTDTQYF. For the CDR3, the DNA is TGTGCCAGCAGTGACTCGGCTTCCACCGTAACAGATACGCAGTATTTT.